This TCR beta chain appears in the sequencing data of a study of beta chain features in type 1 diabetes (dated by TCRdb to 2016 to 2019). For the wider study: Mean age, gender distribution, total cell number and subset yield were not different between patients and healthy donors. A total of roughly 98,000,000 sorted cells were examined across all samples, and RNA yield correlated strongly with the number of cells per subset. Naive and central memory subsets were obtained from all 30 or so donors, but regulatory and stem cell-like memory subsets were isolated from only 8 patients and roughly 8 healthy donors. In the study, recently diagnosed type 1 diabetes patients and matched healthy donors were compared on the TCRB repertoires of their sorted circulating CD4+ T cell subsets.

From each donor, a single peripheral blood sample of approximately 120 mL on average was drawn into heparinised tubes. Using a panel that included CD45RO, CCR7, CD25, CD127, CD95 and CD27, naive, central memory, regulatory and stem cell-like memory CD4+ T cells were sorted on a BD FACSAria II. Every sorted population had a purity above 95%. PBMCs were separated immediately by Lymphoprep density gradient centrifugation and were stained directly, without being cultured. To minimize batch effects, samples were stained and sorted in pairs, one healthy donor with one patient per experiment. All of the isolated RNA was reverse transcribed with the High Capacity cDNA Reverse Transcription Kit, so expressed TCRB transcripts were sequenced. Naive, central memory and regulatory T cell samples underwent deep immunoSEQ sequencing, averaging approximately 3.5 million total reads per sample. Sorted cells were lysed in RLT buffer and RNA was extracted with DNase-treated RNeasy Micro or Mini kits, depending on cell number. To prevent cross-contamination, every cell subset was processed on its own, while patient and healthy donor samples were processed together. TCRB sequences were amplified from cDNA with the immunoSEQ multiplex PCR, producing 87-bp fragments spanning the CDR3 region. Amplicons were sequenced on the Illumina HiSeq platform. The study's own analysis went as follows. PCR bias was computationally corrected using synthetic template baselines, reads within Hamming distance 2 were collapsed, and singletons that could not be merged were discarded. By aligning reads against IMGT, V, D and J genes, CDR3 length, and insertions or deletions at six rearrangement sites were assigned. Within each subset, clonotype counts were normalized to sorted cell number, after which true diversity and Gini coefficients were computed with the tcR R package. Repertoire sharing was quantified using the overlap coefficient calculated on TCRB nucleotide sequences. Out-of-frame TCRB sequences from naive cells were analyzed to stand in for the pre-selection repertoire. The table comes from immuneACCESS by way of TCRdb, which keeps in-frame sequences with V and J called. Part of the clones is missing from these tables; in studies checked, under half for an unresolved V gene and the rest for unknown reasons. The DNA was the basis for D and trimming; V, J and clone size are from that table. In all, the sample holds approximately 340,000 clones, and roughly 16% of those were seen once. The ten most abundant clones make up more than 0.015% of the sample.

This clone occurred a few times. Its binding antigen is unknown. Within one base of it there is no much larger clone, and no base qualities were kept. The full study reports these points: Only small numbers of individuals were included in the HLA sub-analyses, which left unresolved whether HLA type had any influence on TCRB rearrangement. Because cDNA was sequenced instead of genomic DNA, activated cells with high expression could be over-represented, although the groups did not differ in activation or CD3 levels. Shorter templates might have been favored by PCR, but patient and control samples were amplified and corrected together, so both groups would have been affected equally by any skew. A moderate but significant shortening of TCRB CDR3 length was observed in type 1 diabetes patients in all four CD4+ subsets. At VDJ recombination sites, patients with type 1 diabetes made fewer insertions and deleted more nucleotides, a pattern implying thymic rearrangement abnormalities. Naive, central memory and regulatory TCRB repertoires appeared more similar among patients than among healthy donors.

The CDR3 runs 17 residues from the cysteine to the phenylalanine. Only CDR3 DNA remains: 51 bases, in frame from the first base. The junction shows trimming of 4 bases on V and 6 bases on J, and the gene matches do not reach 13 bases of it. Based on the germline V gene, the CDR1 and CDR2 sequences are MNHNS and SASEGT. The receptor chain draws on TRBV6-1 and TRBJ2-3; 10 middle bases align to TRBD1. The source of this sequence is a woman aged 18-29 years in good health. Sequenced material: naive CD4+ T cells from blood. The meaning of the sample's cell subset or site label: true naive CD4+ T cells. Here is the DNA: TGTGCCAGCAGTGTCCGCGGGACAGGGGCTCGTTTGGATACGCAGTATTTT. It codes for CASSVRGTGARLDTQYF.